A selection of T cell receptor beta chains follows, all from one sample in a study of cytomegalovirus exposure and HLA in healthy donors. Here immunoSEQ multiplex PCR was the method, and the copy in TCRdb shows in-frame clones only, minus some. Here the sample spans 110,000 to 150,000 clones, around two thirds being singletons. Material for sequencing was PBMCs. The receptor set was obtained from a woman aged 60-75 years in good health and CMV-seropositive. Both conserved end residues are part of each CDR3. Each record gives: clone size, J gene, D gene, V gene, CDR3 protein, CDR3 DNA. A D gene is named only where the DNA matches it firmly. Clone size appears in some rows only: once, few, many, or a class for an expanded clone.

. | TRBJ2-7 | . | TRBV19 | CASSQGGSANGEQYF | TGTGCCAGTAGTCAGGGTGGGTCCGCAAATGGGGAGCAGTACTTC
. | TRBJ2-1 | TRBD2 | TRBV7-2 | CASSLAAGTYNEQFF | TGTGCCAGCAGCTTAGCAGCGGGGACCTACAATGAGCAGTTCTTC
. | TRBJ1-1 | . | TRBV14 | CASSRQTGGRASAFF | TGTGCCAGCAGCCGACAGACCGGGGGGCGGGCGTCAGCTTTCTTT
few | TRBJ2-7 | . | TRBV14 | CASSPGFGEQYF | TGTGCCAGCAGCCCGGGTTTTGGCGAGCAGTACTTC
. | TRBJ2-1 | TRBD1 | TRBV5-1 | CASRRDSLYEQFF | TGCGCCAGCAGAAGGGACAGTTTGTATGAGCAGTTCTTC
. | TRBJ2-4 | . | TRBV4-2 | CASSPEVRDLEAKNIQYF | TGTGCCAGCAGCCCCGAAGTCCGGGACTTAGAAGCCAAAAACATTCAGTACTTC
once | TRBJ1-2 | . | TRBV19 | CASSSYRGVGYTF | TGTGCCAGTAGTTCCTATCGGGGAGTTGGCTACACCTTC
. | TRBJ1-1 | TRBD1 | TRBV7-2 | CASIRGRTEAFF | TGTGCCAGCATCAGGGGGAGGACTGAAGCTTTCTTT
. | TRBJ2-1 | . | TRBV6-5 | CASRLATNEQFF | TGTGCCAGCAGGCTAGCGACCAATGAGCAGTTCTTC
once | TRBJ1-2 | . | TRBV14 | CASSRTRSYGYTF | TGTGCCAGCAGCCGGACTAGGAGCTATGGCTACACCTTC
. | TRBJ2-7 | TRBD1 | TRBV28 | CASSKGAYEQYF | TGTGCCAGCAGTAAGGGGGCGTACGAGCAGTACTTC
. | TRBJ2-5 | TRBD2 | TRBV5-1 | CASSLPRGGETQYF | TGCGCCAGCAGCCTGCCCCGGGGGGGCGAGACCCAGTACTTC
. | TRBJ1-2 | TRBD1 | TRBV5-4 | CASGTDRGYGYTF | TGTGCCAGCGGGACCGACAGGGGGTATGGCTACACCTTC
. | TRBJ1-5 | . | TRBV28 | CASSPAGVTGFQPQHF | TGTGCCAGCAGCCCCGCGGGAGTCACCGGTTTTCAGCCCCAGCATTTT
few | TRBJ2-3 | . | TRBV5-1 | CASGKDGISTDTQYF | TGCGCCAGCGGCAAAGACGGGATCAGCACAGATACGCAGTATTTT
few | TRBJ1-1 | . | TRBV7-9 | CASSLQGNTEAFF | TGTGCCAGCAGCTTACAGGGGAACACTGAAGCTTTCTTT
. | TRBJ1-1 | . | TRBV19 | CASINRGLQNTEAFF | TGTGCCAGTATTAACCGAGGACTGCAGAACACTGAAGCTTTCTTT
. | TRBJ1-4 | TRBD1 | TRBV5-1 | CASSELGTGGEKLFF | TGCGCCAGCAGCGAACTCGGGACAGGGGGTGAAAAACTGTTTTTT
. | TRBJ2-2 | . | TRBV18 | CASSKGQRNTGELFF | TGTGCCAGCTCAAAAGGACAGAGAAACACCGGGGAGCTGTTTTTT
. | TRBJ2-7 | . | TRBV6-6 | CASSYSRAQSSYEQYF | TGTGCCAGCAGTTACTCGAGGGCCCAGAGCTCCTACGAGCAGTACTTC
. | TRBJ1-2 | TRBD1 | TRBV18 | CASSSSGQGDGYTF | TGTGCCAGCTCAAGTAGCGGACAGGGGGACGGCTACACCTTC
. | TRBJ2-1 | . | TRBV21-1 | CASSKVPYRNEQFF | TGTGCCAGCAGCAAAGTACCATACAGGAATGAGCAGTTCTTC
. | TRBJ2-3 | TRBD1 | TRBV28 | CASIPPGTGDTDTQYF | TGTGCCAGCATCCCGCCCGGGACAGGGGACACAGATACGCAGTATTTT
. | TRBJ2-5 | . | TRBV19 | CASSRTGTRETQYF | TGTGCCAGTAGTCGAACAGGGACGAGGGAGACCCAGTACTTC
. | TRBJ1-1 | TRBD1 | TRBV28 | CASTKTGWAFF | TGTGCCAGCACCAAGACAGGGTGGGCTTTCTTT
. | TRBJ1-4 | . | TRBV28 | CASSSYWGGKQANEKLFF | TGTGCCAGCAGTTCATATTGGGGGGGGAAACAAGCTAATGAAAAACTGTTTTTT
few | TRBJ2-3 | TRBD2 | TRBV28 | CASSPTRRTSGTDTQYF | TGTGCCAGCAGTCCGACCCGACGGACTAGCGGCACAGATACGCAGTATTTT
once | TRBJ2-3 | TRBD2 | TRBV6-6 | CASSLLAGGTTDTQYF | TGTGCCAGCAGTTTGCTAGCGGGAGGGACCACAGATACGCAGTATTTT
. | TRBJ2-7 | . | TRBV13 | CASSLALRAHEQYF | TGTGCCAGCAGCTTAGCTCTCAGGGCCCACGAGCAGTACTTC
. | TRBJ2-1 | TRBD2 | TRBV18 | CASSPPGLAGGTREQFF | TGTGCCAGCTCACCACCGGGACTAGCGGGAGGGACCCGTGAGCAGTTCTTC
. | TRBJ2-7 | . | TRBV6-5 | CASTPGSTERYEQYF | TGTGCCAGCACCCCGGGATCGACGGAAAGGTACGAGCAGTACTTC
. | TRBJ2-7 | TRBD2 | TRBV10-3 | CAINALAGAREQYF | TGTGCCATCAACGCTCTAGCGGGAGCGAGGGAGCAGTACTTC
. | TRBJ1-5 | . | TRBV2 | CASTIGRGSNQPQHF | TGTGCCAGCACAATCGGCAGGGGAAGCAATCAGCCCCAGCATTTT
. | TRBJ1-3 | . | TRBV19 | CASSIAGADTIYF | TGTGCCAGTAGTATCGCAGGGGCGGACACCATATATTTT
. | TRBJ2-3 | TRBD1 | TRBV5-1 | CASSRMGQGLTDTQYF | TGCGCCAGCAGTCGCATGGGACAGGGGCTTACAGATACGCAGTATTTT
. | TRBJ2-3 | TRBD2 | TRBV5-1 | CASSRGGNTDTQYF | TGCGCCAGCTCCCGGGGGGGAAACACAGATACGCAGTATTTT
. | TRBJ2-1 | TRBD2 | TRBV19 | CASNPPGTSGLNEQFF | TGTGCCAGTAATCCACCCGGGACTAGCGGCCTAAATGAGCAGTTCTTC
few | TRBJ1-1 | . | TRBV2 | CASSESWTVDAFF | TGTGCCAGCAGTGAGTCCTGGACAGTAGATGCTTTCTTT
. | TRBJ2-5 | TRBD2 | TRBV7-7 | CASSYAGRGETQYF | TGTGCTAGCAGCTACGCGGGGAGGGGTGAGACCCAGTACTTC
. | TRBJ1-2 | . | TRBV9 | CASSAPGGGYGYTF | TGTGCCAGCAGCGCCCCGGGGGGGGGCTATGGCTACACCTTC
. | TRBJ1-4 | TRBD1 | TRBV5-1 | CASTRTGDEKLFF | TGCGCCAGCACCCGGACAGGGGATGAAAAACTGTTTTTT
. | TRBJ1-2 | TRBD1 | TRBV28 | CASTSPTQGSGYTF | TGTGCCAGCACTTCACCGACACAGGGGAGTGGCTACACCTTC
. | TRBJ2-5 | . | TRBV25-1 | CASTPSGEKTQYF | TGTGCCAGCACCCCTTCCGGGGAGAAGACCCAGTACTTC